A single sample gave rise to the 22 T cell receptor beta chains below, sequenced in a study of shared clonotypes between healthy human individuals. The protocol was immunoSEQ multiplex PCR, while the TCRdb copy is restricted to in-frame clones and leaves out a portion. In the table there are 2 million to 2.5 million clones, roughly 90% of which are singletons. The material sequenced was naive CD4+ T cells from PBMCs. The subset denotes: CD45RA+ positively selected. The receptors derive from a man aged 18 to 35 in good health. Some clones in this sample may be carry-over from other donors' samples.

The rearrangement joins TRBV18 to TRBJ2-3, with D hard to call. In germline, CDR1 is KGHSH, CDR2 LQKENI. Trimming shortened V by 3 bases and J by 0 bases, and 10 bases separated the two germline ends. The length of the CDR3 is 15 residues. The CDR3 DNA sequence: TGTGCCAGCTCACCCAACAGCCTTAGCACAGATACGCAGTATTTT. It encodes CASSPNSLSTDTQYF.

The genes are TRBV5-5 and TRBJ1-1; no definite D call. Germline values: CDR1 SGHKS, CDR2 YYEKEE (reference sequence). The CDR3 length is 14 residues. Trimming stripped 4 bases from V and 1 base from J, with 11 bases between. CDR3 in amino acids: CASSTLGGNTEAFF. CDR3 bases: TGTGCCAGCAGCACCCTGGGCGGGAACACTGAAGCTTTCTTT. The whole variable domain, remainder taken from reference TRBV5-5 and TRBJ1-1, is DAGVTQSPTHLIKTRGQQVTLRCSPISGHKSVSWYQQVLGQGPQFIFQYYEKEERGRGNFPDRFSARQFPNYSSELNVNALLLGDSALYLCASSTLGGNTEAFFGQGTRLTVV.

CDR3 sequence reads: CSVPGQVKPYEQYF. The CDR3 coding sequence is TGCAGCGTTCCGGGACAGGTGAAACCCTACGAGCAGTACTTC. The gene calls are TRBV29-1 and TRBJ2-7; 8 bases agree with TRBD1. The germline CDR1 and CDR2 sequences are SQVTM and ANQGSEA. V shed 5 bases, J shed 2 bases, and the junction held 8 bases outside the gene matches. CDR3 length: 14 residues.

The chain employs TRBV18 and TRBJ1-4; D might be TRBD1 (6 bases). Trimming removed 7 bases from V and 3 bases from J, with 9 bases in between. The CDR3 sequence is 13 residues long. The V gene's germline CDR1 is KGHSH and CDR2 LQKENI. DNA for the CDR3: TGTGCCAGCTTACAGGGCTCTAATGAAAAACTGTTTTTT. Amino acid sequence: CASLQGSNEKLFF.

This chain connects TRBV5-8 to TRBJ2-2; D call uncertain. Germline V gene data show CDR1 as SGHTS and CDR2 as YDEGEE. The CDR3 sequence is 12 residues long. V lost 6 bases, J lost 2 bases, and 5 bases lay in between. In nucleotides, the CDR3 is TGTGCCAGCACCAGTAACACCGGGGAGCTGTTTTTT. Amino acid sequence: CASTSNTGELFF.

This chain joins TRBV5-1 and TRBJ1-1; TRBD1 agrees at 7 bases. J lost 4 bases, V lost 4 bases, and 10 bases had no gene match. The CDR3 runs 15 residues. Germline CDR1 SGHRS, CDR2 YFSETQ. CDR3: CASSPAGSGGTEAFF. CDR3 nucleotides: TGCGCCAGCAGCCCAGCTGGTTCAGGGGGCACTGAAGCTTTCTTT.

A remark on this clone: The same CDR3 is also encoded by other DNA sequences in this sample. The V call is TRBV5-1, the J call TRBJ2-7; TRBD1 agrees at 8 bases. V was clipped by 4 bases and J by 2 bases; unmatched bases: 8. The V gene's germline CDR1 is SGHRS and CDR2 YFSETQ. This CDR3 spans 15 amino acids. The CDR3 region is CASSLWTGNPYEQYF. In DNA, the CDR3 is TGCGCCAGCAGCCTCTGGACAGGGAACCCCTACGAGCAGTACTTC. Full variable domain (rest looked up from reference TRBV5-1 and TRBJ2-7): KAGVTQTPRYLIKTRGQQVTLSCSPISGHRSVSWYQQTPGQGLQFLFEYFSETQRNKGNFPGRFSGRQFSNSRSEMNVSTLELGDSALYLCASSLWTGNPYEQYFGPGTRLTVT.

CDR3 coding DNA: TGTGCCAGTGTGACCAACCGGGGCTCAGACGATGGCTACACCTTC. Translation: CASVTNRGSDDGYTF. V gene TRBV19 combines with J gene TRBJ1-2; D perhaps matches TRBD1 (5 bases). The V gene's germline CDR1 is LNHDA and CDR2 SQIVND (reference sequence). V lost 8 bases and J 6 bases, leaving 22 bases between the germline ends. CDR3 length equals 15 residues.

The chain employs TRBV28 and TRBJ2-1; 12 nucleotides match TRBD2. The V segment lost 4 bases and the J segment 0 bases; nucleotides outside the gene matches: 4. The CDR3 length is 17 residues. Per germline, CDR1 MDHEN and CDR2 SYDVKM. DNA for the CDR3: TGTGCCAGCAGTTCGACTAGCGGGAGTTTCTCCTACAATGAGCAGTTCTTC. This sequence encodes CASSSTSGSFSYNEQFF.

V usage is TRBV11-2 and J usage is TRBJ2-1; unclear D gene. The ends were cut back, 2 bases at V and 9 bases at J, with 26 bases in the middle. Germline CDR1 and CDR2: SGHAT and FQNNGV. This CDR3 is 18 amino acids long. CDR3 loop: CASSLQGQSRRSLVEQFF. The DNA for the CDR3 is TGTGCCAGCAGCTTACAAGGCCAATCGCGCCGCTCACTCGTTGAGCAGTTCTTC. The variable domain in full, with the rest retrieved from reference TRBV11-2 and TRBJ2-1, is EAGVAQSPRYKIIEKRQSVAFWCNPISGHATLYWYQQILGQGPKLLIQFQNNGVVDDSQLPKDRFSAERLKGVDSTLKIQPAKLEDSAVYLCASSLQGQSRRSLVEQFFGPGTRLTVL.

V is TRBV29-1 and J is TRBJ2-7, with D perhaps matching TRBD1 (5 bases). Per the germline V gene, CDR1 is SQVTM and CDR2 is ANQGSEA. CDR3 length equals 13 residues. Trimming removed 5 bases from V and 0 bases from J, with 11 bases in between. DNA of the CDR3: TGCAGCGTTACCAGGGATAGCTCCTACGAGCAGTACTTC. Its protein product is CSVTRDSSYEQYF.

This chain links TRBV7-6 with TRBJ2-5; 10 bases align to TRBD2. The V segment lost 5 bases and the J segment 5 bases; nucleotides outside the gene matches: 11. Looked up from germline, CDR1 is SGHVS and CDR2 is FNYEAQ. The CDR3 loop spans 16 amino acids. As DNA, the CDR3 is TGTGCCAGCAGCCCGCGAAGGCTAGCGGGAGTGGAGACCCAGTACTTC. Translation: CASSPRRLAGVETQYF.

This chain uses TRBV7-3 with TRBJ2-1, with 8 positions matching TRBD2. Per germline, CDR1 SGHTA and CDR2 FQGTGA. V lost 2 bases, J lost 4 bases, and 7 bases stayed unmatched. CDR3 length equals 16 residues. As DNA, the CDR3 is TGTGCCAGCAGCTTATCTGGCGGGAGGACTTACAATGAGCAGTTCTTC. Translation gives CASSLSGGRTYNEQFF.

The V call is TRBV7-9, the J call TRBJ2-3; D is possibly TRBD1 (6 bases). The V end lost 5 bases, the J end lost 4 bases, and 16 bases lay between the germline ends. The CDR3 sequence is 15 residues long. Germline V gives CDR1 SEHNR, CDR2 FQNEAQ (reference sequence). The CDR3 is CASSDWGRRPDTQYF. CDR3 DNA sequence: TGTGCCAGCAGCGATTGGGGGCGCAGGCCAGATACGCAGTATTTT.

This rearrangement joins TRBV19 to TRBJ1-5; D remains ambiguous. The ends were cut back, 6 bases at V and 2 bases at J, with 11 bases in the middle. CDR1 and CDR2 (germline): LNHDA, SQIVND (reference sequence). The CDR3 has 14 residues. CDR3 DNA sequence: TGTGCCAGTAGGGGTTATGGGGGCAATCAGCCCCAGCATTTT. It specifies CASRGYGGNQPQHF.

This chain's CDR3 is CASSLMEGSGQGYTGELFF. As DNA, the CDR3 is TGTGCCAGCAGCTTAATGGAGGGCTCAGGACAGGGGTACACCGGGGAGCTGTTTTTT. V usage is TRBV7-9 and J usage is TRBJ2-2; 9 bases are shared with TRBD1. The junction had 13 bases not matched to a gene; V was cut back by 2 bases and J by 3 bases. Germline loops: CDR1 SEHNR, CDR2 FQNEAQ (reference sequence). The CDR3 contains 19 residues. The variable domain in full, completed from reference TRBV7-9 and TRBJ2-2, reads DTGVSQNPRHKITKRGQNVTFRCDPISEHNRLYWYRQTLGQGPEFLTYFQNEAQLEKSRLLSDRFSAERPKGSFSTLEIQRTEQGDSAMYLCASSLMEGSGQGYTGELFFGEGSRLTVL.

This chain links TRBV28 with TRBJ1-1; D ambiguous. CDR1 MDHEN and CDR2 SYDVKM come from the germline V gene. Trimming removed 8 bases from V and 4 bases from J, with 11 bases in between. The CDR3 sequence is 12 residues long. DNA of the CDR3: TGTGCCAGCGGCAAGCGTGCCACTGAAGCTTTCTTT. Translating gives CASGKRATEAFF.

As concerns this clone: This same CDR3 is encoded by further DNA sequences in the sample. This chain uses TRBV28 with TRBJ2-7; D is unclear. The V end was cut by 6 bases, the J end by 1 base, with 7 bases between. This CDR3 region has 12 residues. The germline V gene has CDR1 MDHEN and CDR2 SYDVKM. CDR3: CASSTLSYEQYF. The CDR3 DNA follows: TGTGCCAGCAGCACATTATCCTACGAGCAGTACTTC.

In this sample, this clone turned up a few times. The chain has TRBV21-1 and TRBJ2-1; the table calls TRBD1, which could not be checked here. TRBV21-1 is a pseudogene. The CDR3 is 14 residues long. The CDR3 here is CASSKVEDRVQTFF. The CDR3 DNA reads as TGTGCCAGCAGCAAAGTTGAGGACAGGGTACAGACGTTCTTC.

The gene calls are TRBV6-5 and TRBJ2-3, with D perhaps matching TRBD2 (5 bases). This CDR3 has 14 residues. V lost 0 bases to trimming and J lost 6 bases, with 10 bases between them. Germline V gene lookup returns CDR1 MNHEY and CDR2 SVGAGI. DNA for the CDR3: TGTGCCAGCAGTTACTCGTCAGCGGCGGATACGCAGTATTTT. It translates to CASSYSSAADTQYF.

J is TRBJ1-4 and V is TRBV18; TRBD1 matches at 8 bases. The CDR3 totals 13 residues. Germline V lookup: CDR1 KGHSH, CDR2 LQKENI. The V segment lost 4 bases and the J segment 11 bases; nucleotides outside the gene matches: 6. In DNA, the CDR3 is TGTGCCAGCTCACAAGGACAGGGTGAGAAACTGTTTTTT. It codes for CASSQGQGEKLFF. The full variable domain, rest sourced from reference TRBV18 and TRBJ1-4, is NAGVMQNPRHLVRRRGQEARLRCSPMKGHSHVYWYRQLPEEGLKFMVYLQKENIIDESGMPKERFSAEFPKEGPSILRIQQVVRGDSAAYFCASSQGQGEKLFFGSGTQLSVL.

The rearrangement uses TRBV7-9 and TRBJ2-7, with D tentatively TRBD1 (5 bases). Germline loops: CDR1 SEHNR, CDR2 FQNEAQ (reference sequence). This CDR3 is built from 15 residues. V was cut by 4 bases and J by 6 bases, with 19 bases left in between. DNA for the CDR3: TGTGCCAGCAGCTCCCCCGTATCCAGGGCTGGCGAGCAGTACTTC. Protein sequence: CASSSPVSRAGEQYF. Based on the CDR3 plus reference TRBV7-9 and TRBJ2-7, the full variable domain is DTGVSQNPRHKITKRGQNVTFRCDPISEHNRLYWYRQTLGQGPEFLTYFQNEAQLEKSRLLSDRFSAERPKGSFSTLEIQRTEQGDSAMYLCASSSPVSRAGEQYFGPGTRLTVT.